Each of the 23 T cell receptor beta chains below was sequenced from the same sample in a study of radiotherapy plus CTLA-4 blockade in lung cancer. The repertoire was sequenced with immunoSEQ multiplex PCR; TCRdb's copy has only in-frame clones and lacks some. The table lists 50,000 to 60,000 clones, 70% to 85% of them singletons. This specimen was peripheral blood, taken from a patient treated with radiotherapy plus ipilimumab. These receptors were taken from a human donor with non-small cell lung cancer who had a complete response to radiotherapy plus ipilimumab.

This rearrangement joins TRBV4-2 to TRBJ2-1, with 7 bases aligning to TRBD1. The CDR3 length is 15 residues. Germline-derived CDR1 and CDR2 are LGHNA and YNFKEQ. Trimming removed 0 bases from V and 8 bases from J; junction bases left unmatched: 7. In DNA, the CDR3 is TGTGCCAGCAGCCAAGACCCCGACAGGGCGTATGAGCAGTTCTTC. Protein: CASSQDPDRAYEQFF.

The CDR3 protein is CASSIDQKAGAYGYTF. The DNA of the CDR3 is TGTGCCAGTAGTATAGATCAGAAGGCAGGGGCTTATGGCTACACCTTC. The V gene is TRBV19, the J gene TRBJ1-2, with a tentative D call TRBD1 (6 bases). The V end was cut by 0 bases, the J end by 5 bases, with 16 bases between. The germline CDR1 and CDR2 sequences are LNHDA and SQIVND (reference sequence). The CDR3 is made up of 16 amino acids.

This rearrangement joins TRBV19 to TRBJ2-5, with 8 bases matching TRBD2. The CDR3 has 12 amino acids. Per germline, CDR1 LNHDA and CDR2 SQIVND (reference sequence). V was pared by 9 bases and J by 4 bases, with 4 bases of the junction left unmatched. CDR3 sequence (DNA): TGTGCCAGCCGGGGGGGCGGAGAGACCCAGTACTTC. Translation: CASRGGGETQYF.

The chain uses TRBV6-1 and TRBJ1-2; D might be TRBD1 (5 bases). Germline V gene lookup returns CDR1 MNHNS and CDR2 SASEGT. The V gene lost 6 bases and the J gene lost 2 bases, with 10 bases spanning the gap. This CDR3 has 13 residues. The CDR3 DNA follows: TGTGCCAGCAGCCAGACAGCGAACTATGGCTACACCTTC. This gives the protein CASSQTANYGYTF.

The chain uses TRBV27 and TRBJ1-2; D perhaps matches TRBD1 (5 bases). In germline, CDR1 is MNHEY, CDR2 SMNVEV (reference sequence). V lost 8 bases and J lost 3, with 13 bases in between. The CDR3 totals 13 residues. The CDR3 DNA reads TGTGCCAGCCGGAGGGGAAGCGACTATGGCTACACCTTC. Amino acids: CASRRGSDYGYTF.

The chain joins TRBV10-3 to TRBJ2-2; the match to TRBD2 covers 13 bases. The germline gives CDR1 ENHRY, CDR2 SYGVKD. CDR3 size: 18 residues. V gave up 2 bases and J gave up 5 bases; unmatched junction bases: 8. The CDR3 DNA sequence: TGTGCCATCAGTGAGCCCGGCCCGGGACTAGCGGGGACCGGGGAGCTGTTTTTT. Translating gives CAISEPGPGLAGTGELFF.

This CDR3 reads CASGGQGGTEAFF. In DNA, the CDR3 is TGTGCCAGCGGAGGACAGGGGGGCACTGAAGCTTTCTTT. This rearrangement joins TRBV7-2 to TRBJ1-1; 10 bases map to TRBD1. V trimming: 8 bases; J trimming: 4 bases; junction bases outside the gene matches: 4. Germline assignment: CDR1 SGHTA and CDR2 FQGNSA. CDR3 size: 13 residues.

The chain has TRBV30 and TRBJ2-5; 16 bases align to TRBD2. The CDR3 covers 15 residues. The V gene's germline CDR1 is GTSNPN and CDR2 SVGIG (reference sequence). V gave up 2 bases and J gave up 5 bases; unmatched junction bases: 2. The CDR3 coding sequence is TGTGCCTGGAGTCCGGGACTAGCGGGGGGGGAGACCCAGTACTTC. It encodes CAWSPGLAGGETQYF.

The chain joins TRBV11-3 to TRBJ1-2; unclear D gene. The V and J ends lost 8 bases and 5 bases respectively, with 15 bases between them. This CDR3 is 13 amino acids long. CDR1 SGHNT and CDR2 YENEEA come from the germline V gene. CDR3 nucleotide sequence: TGTGCCAGCTCCCAGGATGGGCCATATGGCTACACCTTC. Its translation is CASSQDGPYGYTF.

The gene calls are TRBV29-1 and TRBJ2-5, with TRBD2 identical over 11 bases. This CDR3 is 14 amino acids long. CDR1 SQVTM and CDR2 ANQGSEA come from the germline V gene. The V gene end was trimmed by 4 bases and the J gene end by 2 bases; junction bases not matched to a gene: 3. The CDR3 coding sequence is TGCAGCGTTGCCGCTAGCGGGAGGCAAGAGACCCAGTACTTC. Encoded protein: CSVAASGRQETQYF.

In this sample, this clone turned up a few times. The chain employs TRBV28 and TRBJ1-2; a weak D match, TRBD1 (5 bases). Germline CDR1 is MDHEN and CDR2 is SYDVKM. The CDR3 is made up of 17 amino acids. V was clipped by 1 base and J by 3 bases, with 18 bases between them. CDR3 amino acids: CASSLLSNSGSHYGYTF. The CDR3 DNA reads TGTGCCAGCAGTTTATTAAGTAATTCAGGGTCTCACTATGGCTACACCTTC.

The chain uses TRBV18 and TRBJ1-2; D remains ambiguous. Germline V CDR1 and CDR2: KGHSH, LQKENI. Trimming took off 3 bases at V and 5 bases at J, with 10 bases between the two ends. CDR3 length: 13 amino acids. The CDR3 is CASSPGEGYGYTF. CDR3 sequence (DNA): TGTGCCAGCTCACCGGGCGAAGGATATGGCTACACCTTC.

The J gene is TRBJ1-5, the V gene TRBV4-1, with 10 bases lining up with TRBD1. Per germline, CDR1 MGHRA and CDR2 YSYEKL. Trimming cost V 1 base and J 7 bases; bases outside gene matches: 4. This CDR3 has 15 residues. The CDR3 bases are TGCGCCAGCAGCCAAGGGACAGGGGGGAGCCAGCCCCAGCATTTT. Its protein is CASSQGTGGSQPQHF.

The chain couples TRBV10-1 to TRBJ2-7, with D maybe TRBD2 (6 bases). Trimming stripped 1 base from V and 2 bases from J, with 12 bases between. Per germline, CDR1 WNHNN and CDR2 SYGVQD (reference sequence). The CDR3 length is 15 residues. DNA of the CDR3: TGCGCCAGCAGTGAGTGGCGGGACGAGGCCTACGAGCAGTACGTC. Its protein product is CASSEWRDEAYEQYV.

This chain uses TRBV5-1 with TRBJ1-5, with no clear D. The germline gives CDR1 SGHRS, CDR2 YFSETQ. Deletions cut 6 bases from V and 2 bases from J, with 12 bases between. There are 14 residues in the CDR3. CDR3 sequence: CASTQVPGNQPQHF. The CDR3 nucleotides read TGCGCCAGCACCCAGGTCCCTGGCAATCAGCCCCAGCATTTT.

V is TRBV19 and J is TRBJ1-1; weak D call: TRBD1 (5 bases). The CDR3 is made up of 15 amino acids. The ends were cut back, 7 bases at V and 1 base at J, with 16 bases in the middle. The V gene's germline CDR1 is LNHDA and CDR2 SQIVND (reference sequence). CDR3 protein: CASIPGQGGNTEAFF. The DNA of the CDR3 is TGTGCCAGTATCCCCGGGCAGGGAGGGAACACTGAAGCTTTCTTT.

The chain recombines TRBV6-6 with TRBJ2-2, with a possible D match to TRBD2 (5 bases). The CDR3 length is 14 residues. CDR1 MNHNY and CDR2 SVGAGI come from the germline V gene (reference sequence). V dropped 5 bases and J dropped 4 bases, with 11 bases sitting between them. Here the CDR3 reads CASSRVAGTGELFF. The DNA of the CDR3 is TGTGCCAGCAGTAGGGTTGCGGGCACCGGGGAGCTGTTTTTT.

The rearrangement joins TRBV27 to TRBJ2-4, with D unresolved. Trimming removed 4 bases from V and 4 bases from J, with 11 bases in between. Germline V lookup: CDR1 MNHEY, CDR2 SMNVEV (reference sequence). The CDR3 has 14 amino acids. In nucleotides, the CDR3 is TGTGCCAGCAGTTCCAAACTTCGTAAAAACATTCAGTACTTC. Translating gives CASSSKLRKNIQYF.

A note on this clone: The junction departs from germline at one end; a sequencing error may be responsible. This rearrangement joins TRBV7-7 to TRBJ2-7; 8 bases match TRBD1. The CDR3 covers 13 residues. CDR1 SSHAT and CDR2 FNYEAQ come from the germline V gene (reference sequence). The CDR3 loop is CASSRTGSNEQYF. DNA of the CDR3: TGTGCTAGCAGCCGGACAGGGTCCAACGAGCAGTACTTC. The complete variable domain, with remaining parts taken from reference TRBV7-7 and TRBJ2-7, reads GAGVSQSPRYKVTKRGQDVTLRCDPISSHATLYWYQQALGQGPEFLTYFNYEAQPDKSGLPSDRFSAERPEGSISTLTIQRTEQRDSAMYRCASSRTGSNEQYFGPGTRLTVT.

The chain combines TRBV18 with TRBJ2-1; 7 positions agree with TRBD2. V lost 1 base to trimming and J lost 3 bases; unmatched junction nucleotides: 9. The CDR3 totals 17 residues. Germline assignment: CDR1 KGHSH and CDR2 LQKENI. The DNA for the CDR3 is TGTGCCAGCTCACCACTTGGGCAGGCTAGCGGCTACAATGAGCAGTTCTTC. Its protein product is CASSPLGQASGYNEQFF. Combining the CDR3 with reference TRBV18 and TRBJ2-1 gives the whole variable domain NAGVMQNPRHLVRRRGQEARLRCSPMKGHSHVYWYRQLPEEGLKFMVYLQKENIIDESGMPKERFSAEFPKEGPSILRIQQVVRGDSAAYFCASSPLGQASGYNEQFFGPGTRLTVL.

The V call is TRBV5-1, the J call TRBJ1-3; 7 positions agree with TRBD1. The CDR3 covers 15 residues. V gave up 4 bases and J gave up 4 bases; unmatched junction bases: 8. The germline V gene encodes CDR1 SGHRS and CDR2 YFSETQ. CDR3 sequence reads: CASSGMTGFGNTIYF. The CDR3 DNA follows: TGCGCCAGCAGCGGGATGACAGGGTTCGGAAACACCATATATTTT.

This clone was observed a handful of times. The V and J genes are TRBV15 and TRBJ1-5, with D perhaps TRBD1 (5 bases). CDR1 and CDR2 (germline): LNHNV, YYDKDF (reference sequence). Trimming removed 0 bases from V and 2 bases from J, with 11 bases in between. The CDR3 sequence is 16 residues long. This chain's CDR3 is CATSRDGARGNQPQHF. CDR3 sequence (DNA): TGTGCCACCAGCAGAGATGGGGCCCGCGGCAATCAGCCCCAGCATTTT.

CDR3 nucleotides: TGTGCCAGCACTTTCCAAGAGACCCAGTACTTC. It yields the protein CASTFQETQYF. The chain is built from TRBV6-6 and TRBJ2-5; D not resolved. Trimming took off 7 bases at V and 1 base at J, with 4 bases between the two ends. The CDR3 is 11 amino acids. Germline CDR1 reads MNHNY; CDR2 reads SVGAGI (reference sequence).